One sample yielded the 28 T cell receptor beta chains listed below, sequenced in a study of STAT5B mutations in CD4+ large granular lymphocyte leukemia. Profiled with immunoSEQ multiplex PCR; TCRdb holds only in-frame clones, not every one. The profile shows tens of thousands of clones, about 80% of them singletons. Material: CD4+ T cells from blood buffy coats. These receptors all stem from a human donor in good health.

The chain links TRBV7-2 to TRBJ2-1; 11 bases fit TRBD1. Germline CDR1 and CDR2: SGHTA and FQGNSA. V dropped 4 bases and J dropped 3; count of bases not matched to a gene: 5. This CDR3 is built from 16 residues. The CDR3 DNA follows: TGTGCCAGCAGCTCCGTAGGGACAGGGGGCTACAATGAGCAGTTCTTC. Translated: CASSSVGTGGYNEQFF.

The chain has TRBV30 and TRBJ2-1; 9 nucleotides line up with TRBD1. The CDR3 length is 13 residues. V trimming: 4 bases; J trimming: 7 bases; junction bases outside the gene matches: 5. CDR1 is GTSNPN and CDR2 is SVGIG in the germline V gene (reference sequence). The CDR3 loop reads CAWKVDRGNEQFF. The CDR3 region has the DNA TGTGCCTGGAAGGTAGACAGGGGGAATGAGCAGTTCTTC.

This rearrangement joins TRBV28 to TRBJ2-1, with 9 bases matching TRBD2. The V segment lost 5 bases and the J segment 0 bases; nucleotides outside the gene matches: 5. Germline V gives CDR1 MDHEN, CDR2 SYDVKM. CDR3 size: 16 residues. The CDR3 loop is CASSDLAGSSYNEQFF. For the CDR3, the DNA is TGTGCCAGCAGTGACCTAGCGGGGAGCTCCTACAATGAGCAGTTCTTC.

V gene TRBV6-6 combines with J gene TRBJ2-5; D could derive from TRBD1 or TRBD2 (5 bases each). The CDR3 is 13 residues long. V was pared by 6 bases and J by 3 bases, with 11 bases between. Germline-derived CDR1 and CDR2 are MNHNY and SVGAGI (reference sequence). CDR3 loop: CASSPGRKETQYF. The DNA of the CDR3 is TGTGCCAGCAGCCCGGGGCGCAAAGAGACCCAGTACTTC.

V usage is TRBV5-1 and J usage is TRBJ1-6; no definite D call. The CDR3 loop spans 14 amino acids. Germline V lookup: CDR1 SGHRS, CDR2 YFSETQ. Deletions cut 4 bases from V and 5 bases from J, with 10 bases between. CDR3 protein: CASSLLSDNSPLHF. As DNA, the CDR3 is TGCGCCAGCAGCCTTCTCAGTGATAATTCACCCCTCCACTTT.

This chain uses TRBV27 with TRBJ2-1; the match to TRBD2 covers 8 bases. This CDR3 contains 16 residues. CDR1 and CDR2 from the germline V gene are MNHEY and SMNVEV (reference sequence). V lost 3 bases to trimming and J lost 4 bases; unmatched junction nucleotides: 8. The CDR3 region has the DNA TGTGCCAGCAGTTTTCAGCGGGGGCCCCCGTACAATGAGCAGTTCTTC. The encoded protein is CASSFQRGPPYNEQFF.

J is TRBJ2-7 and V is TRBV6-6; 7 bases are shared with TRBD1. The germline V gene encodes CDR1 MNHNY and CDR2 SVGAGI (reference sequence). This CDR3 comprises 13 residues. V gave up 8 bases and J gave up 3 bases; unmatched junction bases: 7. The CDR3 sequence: CASARGTDYEQYF. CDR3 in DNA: TGTGCCAGCGCCCGAGGGACAGACTACGAGCAGTACTTC.

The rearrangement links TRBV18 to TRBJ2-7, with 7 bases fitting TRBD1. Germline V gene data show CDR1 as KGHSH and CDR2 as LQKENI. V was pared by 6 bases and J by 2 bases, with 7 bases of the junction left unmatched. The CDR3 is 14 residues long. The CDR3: CASSTSGQAYEQYF. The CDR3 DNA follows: TGTGCCAGCTCCACCTCCGGACAGGCCTACGAGCAGTACTTC.

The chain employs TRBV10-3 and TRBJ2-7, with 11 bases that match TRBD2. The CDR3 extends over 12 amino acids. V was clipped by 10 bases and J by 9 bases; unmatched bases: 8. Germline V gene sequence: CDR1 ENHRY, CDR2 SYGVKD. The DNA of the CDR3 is TGTGCCACCTCACTAGCGGGAGTGGGGCAGTACTTC. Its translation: CATSLAGVGQYF.

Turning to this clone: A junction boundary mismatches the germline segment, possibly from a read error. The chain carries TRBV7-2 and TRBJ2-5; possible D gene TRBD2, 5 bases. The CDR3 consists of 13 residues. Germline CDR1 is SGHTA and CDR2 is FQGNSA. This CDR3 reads CASSLARGEIQYF. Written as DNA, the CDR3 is TGTGCCAGCAGCTTAGCACGGGGAGAGATCCAGTACTTC. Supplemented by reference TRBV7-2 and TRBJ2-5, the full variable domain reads GAGVSQSPSNKVTEKGKDVELRCDPISGHTALYWYRQSLGQGLEFLIYFQGNSAPDKSGLPSDRFSAERTGGSVSTLTIQRTQQEDSAVYLCASSLARGEIQYFGPGTRLLVL.

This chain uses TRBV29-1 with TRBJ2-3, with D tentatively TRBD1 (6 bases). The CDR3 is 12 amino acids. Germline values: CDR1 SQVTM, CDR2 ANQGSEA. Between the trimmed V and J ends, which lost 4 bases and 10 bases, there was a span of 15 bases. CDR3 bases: TGCAGCGTTGTACCACAGGGTGAGGCGCAGTATTTT. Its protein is CSVVPQGEAQYF.

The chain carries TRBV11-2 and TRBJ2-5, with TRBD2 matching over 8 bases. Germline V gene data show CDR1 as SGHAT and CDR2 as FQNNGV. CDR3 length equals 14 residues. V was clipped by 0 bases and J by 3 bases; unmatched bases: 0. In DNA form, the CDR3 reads TGTGCCAGCAGCTTAGAACTAGCGGAAGAGACCCAGTACTTC. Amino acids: CASSLELAEETQYF.

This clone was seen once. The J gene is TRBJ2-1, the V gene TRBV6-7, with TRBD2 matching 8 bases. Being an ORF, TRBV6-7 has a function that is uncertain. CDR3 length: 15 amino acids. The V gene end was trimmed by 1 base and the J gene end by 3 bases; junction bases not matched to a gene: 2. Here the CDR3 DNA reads TGTGCCAGCAGTTACTTCAGCGGGAGCTACAATGAGCAGTTCTTC. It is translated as CASSYFSGSYNEQFF.

The CDR3 here is CASSPGYGYTF. The CDR3 DNA is TGTGCCAGCAGTCCGGGCTATGGCTACACCTTC. The rearrangement uses TRBV9 and TRBJ1-2; D uncertain. CDR3 size: 11 residues. The V end lost 5 bases, the J end lost 4 bases, and 6 bases lay between the germline ends. Germline V gene lookup returns CDR1 SGDLS and CDR2 YYNGEE.

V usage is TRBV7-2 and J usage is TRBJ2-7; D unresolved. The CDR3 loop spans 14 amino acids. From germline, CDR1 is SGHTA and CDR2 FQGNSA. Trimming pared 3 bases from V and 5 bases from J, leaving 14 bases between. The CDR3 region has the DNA TGTGCCAGCAGCTTGGGCCTCCGTCAGGACGAGCAGTACTTC. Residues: CASSLGLRQDEQYF.

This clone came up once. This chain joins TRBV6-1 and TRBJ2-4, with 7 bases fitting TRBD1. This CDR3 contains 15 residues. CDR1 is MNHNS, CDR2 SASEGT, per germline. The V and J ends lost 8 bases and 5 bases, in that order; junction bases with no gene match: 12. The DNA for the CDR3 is TGTGCCAGCTCATCATACGGGACAGCTGAAAACATTCAGTACTTC. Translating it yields CASSSYGTAENIQYF.

The CDR3 spells CASSLSAGNEQYF. The DNA for the CDR3 is TGTGCCAGCAGTTTATCTGCGGGAAACGAGCAGTACTTC. The V gene is TRBV28, the J gene TRBJ2-7, with D possibly TRBD2 on 6 matching bases. V was clipped by 1 base and J by 5 bases, with 9 bases between them. This CDR3 comprises 13 residues. Germline V gives CDR1 MDHEN, CDR2 SYDVKM.

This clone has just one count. In nucleotides, the CDR3 is TGTGCCAGCAGTACCGGGGGCCCGTACGAGCAGTACTTC. Its translation: CASSTGGPYEQYF. The gene calls are TRBV28 and TRBJ2-7, with D possibly called TRBD1 or TRBD2 (6 bases each). CDR3 length: 13 amino acids. Germline V CDR1 and CDR2: MDHEN, SYDVKM. Trimming removed 5 bases at V and 4 bases at J, with 12 bases between.

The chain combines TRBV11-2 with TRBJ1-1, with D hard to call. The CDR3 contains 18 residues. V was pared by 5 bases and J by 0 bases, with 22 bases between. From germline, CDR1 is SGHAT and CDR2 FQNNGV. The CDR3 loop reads CASSPAPWQRNMNTEAFF. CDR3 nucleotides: TGTGCCAGCAGCCCAGCCCCGTGGCAGAGAAACATGAACACTGAAGCTTTCTTT.

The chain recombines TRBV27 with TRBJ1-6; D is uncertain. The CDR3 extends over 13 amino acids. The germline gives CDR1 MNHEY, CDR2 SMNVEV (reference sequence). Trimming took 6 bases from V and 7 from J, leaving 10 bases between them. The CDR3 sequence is CASSPRENSPLHF. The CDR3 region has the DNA TGTGCCAGCAGCCCGAGGGAGAATTCACCCCTCCACTTT.

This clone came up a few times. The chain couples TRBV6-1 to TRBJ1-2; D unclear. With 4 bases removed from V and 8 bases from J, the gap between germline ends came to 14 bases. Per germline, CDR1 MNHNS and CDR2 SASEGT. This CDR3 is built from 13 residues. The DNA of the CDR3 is TGTGCCAGCAGTGTTGCGGCAGCACGAGGCTACACCTTC. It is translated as CASSVAAARGYTF.

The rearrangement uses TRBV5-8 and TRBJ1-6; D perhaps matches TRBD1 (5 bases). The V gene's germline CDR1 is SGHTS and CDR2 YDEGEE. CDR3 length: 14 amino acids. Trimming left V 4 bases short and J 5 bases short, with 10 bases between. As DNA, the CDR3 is TGTGCCAGCAGCCGGGGGACGGATAATTCACCCCTCCACTTT. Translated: CASSRGTDNSPLHF.

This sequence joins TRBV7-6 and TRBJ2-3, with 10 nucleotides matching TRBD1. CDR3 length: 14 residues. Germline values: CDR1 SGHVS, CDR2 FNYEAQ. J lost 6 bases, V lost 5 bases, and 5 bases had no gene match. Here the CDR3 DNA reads TGTGCCAGCAGCGTGACAGGGGGCGCGGATACGCAGTATTTT. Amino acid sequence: CASSVTGGADTQYF.

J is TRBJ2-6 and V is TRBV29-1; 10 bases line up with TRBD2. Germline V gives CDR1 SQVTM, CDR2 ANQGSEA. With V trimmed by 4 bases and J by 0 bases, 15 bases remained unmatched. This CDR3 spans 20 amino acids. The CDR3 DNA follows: TGCAGCGTTGCCGACAGGGGAGCTAGCGGGAGTAGCTCTGGGGCCAACGTCCTGACTTTC. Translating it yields CSVADRGASGSSSGANVLTF.

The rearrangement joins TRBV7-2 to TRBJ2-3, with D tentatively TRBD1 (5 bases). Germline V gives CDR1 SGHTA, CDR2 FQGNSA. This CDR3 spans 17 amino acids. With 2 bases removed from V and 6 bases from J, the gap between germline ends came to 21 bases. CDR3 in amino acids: CASSLTGATGKRDTQYF. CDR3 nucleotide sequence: TGTGCCAGCAGCTTAACTGGGGCGACCGGTAAAAGGGATACGCAGTATTTT. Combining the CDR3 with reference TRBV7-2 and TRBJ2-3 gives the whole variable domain GAGVSQSPSNKVTEKGKDVELRCDPISGHTALYWYRQSLGQGLEFLIYFQGNSAPDKSGLPSDRFSAERTGGSVSTLTIQRTQQEDSAVYLCASSLTGATGKRDTQYFGPGTRLTVL.

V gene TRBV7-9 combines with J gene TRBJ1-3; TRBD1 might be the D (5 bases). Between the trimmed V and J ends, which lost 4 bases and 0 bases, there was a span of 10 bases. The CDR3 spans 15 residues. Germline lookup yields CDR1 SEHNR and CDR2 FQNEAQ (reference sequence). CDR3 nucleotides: TGTGCCAGCAGCTCGGACAAAAGCTCTGGAAACACCATATATTTT. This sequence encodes CASSSDKSSGNTIYF.

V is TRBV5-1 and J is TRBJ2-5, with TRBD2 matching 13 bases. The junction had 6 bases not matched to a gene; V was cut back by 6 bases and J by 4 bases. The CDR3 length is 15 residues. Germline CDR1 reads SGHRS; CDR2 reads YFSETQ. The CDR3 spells CASKWTSGSGETQYF. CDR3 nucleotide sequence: TGCGCCAGCAAGTGGACTAGCGGGAGTGGAGAGACCCAGTACTTC.

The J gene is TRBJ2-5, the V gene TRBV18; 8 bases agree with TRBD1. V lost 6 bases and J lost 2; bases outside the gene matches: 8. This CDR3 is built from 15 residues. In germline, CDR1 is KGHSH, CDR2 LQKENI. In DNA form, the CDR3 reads TGTGCCAGCTCCCTAGGACAGGGTTCGCAAGAGACCCAGTACTTC. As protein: CASSLGQGSQETQYF. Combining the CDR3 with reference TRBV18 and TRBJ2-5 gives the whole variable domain NAGVMQNPRHLVRRRGQEARLRCSPMKGHSHVYWYRQLPEEGLKFMVYLQKENIIDESGMPKERFSAEFPKEGPSILRIQQVVRGDSAAYFCASSLGQGSQETQYFGPGTRLLVL.